This T cell receptor beta chain was retrieved from a study of shared clonotypes between healthy human individuals. TCRdb keeps only in-frame clones here, not all; method: immunoSEQ multiplex PCR. The data hold fewer than 550,000 clones, with almost 80% observed a single time. Sequencing was done on a sample of PBMCs. The TCR sequence derives from a woman between 40 and 50 years old in good health. Some clones in this sample may be carry-over from other donors' samples.

The CDR3 DNA reads TGTGCCAGCAGTACGCAACAGGGGTTCTATGGCTACACCTTC. Its translation is CASSTQQGFYGYTF. The chain carries TRBV28 and TRBJ1-2; 7 positions agree with TRBD1. The CDR3 loop spans 14 amino acids. The V gene's germline CDR1 is MDHEN and CDR2 SYDVKM. Losses at the gene ends were 5 bases for V and 4 bases for J; bases not matched to a gene: 7.